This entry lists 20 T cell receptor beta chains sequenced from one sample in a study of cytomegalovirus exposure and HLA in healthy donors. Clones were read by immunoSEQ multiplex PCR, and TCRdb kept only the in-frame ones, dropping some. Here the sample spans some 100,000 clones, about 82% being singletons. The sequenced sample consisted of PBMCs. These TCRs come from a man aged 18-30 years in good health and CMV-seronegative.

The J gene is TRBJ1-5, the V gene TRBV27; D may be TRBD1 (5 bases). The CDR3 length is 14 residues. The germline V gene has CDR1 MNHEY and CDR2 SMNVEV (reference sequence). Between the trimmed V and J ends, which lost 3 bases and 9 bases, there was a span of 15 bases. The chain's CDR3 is CASSFRGDGRPQHF. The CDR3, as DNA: TGTGCCAGCAGTTTTCGGGGGGACGGCCGGCCCCAGCATTTT.

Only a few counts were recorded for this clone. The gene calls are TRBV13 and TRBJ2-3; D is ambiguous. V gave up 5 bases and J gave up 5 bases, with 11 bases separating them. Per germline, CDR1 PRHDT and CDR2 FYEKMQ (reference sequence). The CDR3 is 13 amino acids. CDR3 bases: TGTGCCAGCAGCCTCGTCCTAGGAGATACGCAGTATTTT. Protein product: CASSLVLGDTQYF.

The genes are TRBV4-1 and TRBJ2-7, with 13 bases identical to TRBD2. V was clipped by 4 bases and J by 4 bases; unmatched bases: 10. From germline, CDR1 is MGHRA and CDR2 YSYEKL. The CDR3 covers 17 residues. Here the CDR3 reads CASSRTSGRRGSYEQYF. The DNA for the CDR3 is TGCGCCAGCAGCCGGACTAGCGGGAGACGGGGGTCGTACGAGCAGTACTTC.

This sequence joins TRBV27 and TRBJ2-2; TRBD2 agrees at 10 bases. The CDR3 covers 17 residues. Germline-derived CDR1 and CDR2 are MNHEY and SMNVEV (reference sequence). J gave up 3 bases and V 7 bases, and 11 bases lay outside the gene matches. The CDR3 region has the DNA TGTGCCAGCAAGTCTAAAAGCGGGAGGGCGGACACCGGGGAGCTGTTTTTT. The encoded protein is CASKSKSGRADTGELFF.

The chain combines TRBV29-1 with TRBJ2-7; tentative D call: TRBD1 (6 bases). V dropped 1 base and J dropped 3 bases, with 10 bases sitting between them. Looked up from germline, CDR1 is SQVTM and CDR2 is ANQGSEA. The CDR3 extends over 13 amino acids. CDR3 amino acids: CSVEGGGYYEQYF. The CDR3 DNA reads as TGCAGCGTTGAAGGTGGGGGCTACTACGAGCAGTACTTC.

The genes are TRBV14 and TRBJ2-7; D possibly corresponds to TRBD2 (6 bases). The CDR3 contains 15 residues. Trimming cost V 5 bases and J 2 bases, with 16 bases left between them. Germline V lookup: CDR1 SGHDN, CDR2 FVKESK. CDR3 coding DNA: TGTGCCAGCAGCTATATGGGGGGAGGCGCCTACGAGCAGTACTTC. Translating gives CASSYMGGGAYEQYF.

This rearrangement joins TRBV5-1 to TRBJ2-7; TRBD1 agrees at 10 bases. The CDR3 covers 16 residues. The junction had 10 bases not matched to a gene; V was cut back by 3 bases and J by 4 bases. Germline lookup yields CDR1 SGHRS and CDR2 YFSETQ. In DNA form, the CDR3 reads TGCGCCAGCAGCTCGGCACAGGGACAGGGGTTATACGAGCAGTACTTC. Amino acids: CASSSAQGQGLYEQYF. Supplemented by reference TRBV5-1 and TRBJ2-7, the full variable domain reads KAGVTQTPRYLIKTRGQQVTLSCSPISGHRSVSWYQQTPGQGLQFLFEYFSETQRNKGNFPGRFSGRQFSNSRSEMNVSTLELGDSALYLCASSSAQGQGLYEQYFGPGTRLTVT.

The CDR3 protein is CASSELGQAGGYTF. In DNA form, the CDR3 reads TGTGCCAGCAGTGAATTGGGGCAGGCTGGAGGCTACACCTTC. The chain uses TRBV2 and TRBJ1-2; possibly TRBD1 for D (5 bases). CDR1 and CDR2 from the germline V gene are SNHLY and FYNNEI. The CDR3 consists of 14 residues. Trimming removed 2 bases at V and 8 bases at J, with 15 bases between. The full variable domain, in which reference TRBV2 and TRBJ1-2 provide the parts outside the CDR3, is EPEVTQTPSHQVTQMGQEVILRCVPISNHLYFYWYRQILGQKVEFLVSFYNNEISEKSEIFDDQFSVERPDGSNFTLKIRSTKLEDSAMYFCASSELGQAGGYTFGSGTRLTVV.

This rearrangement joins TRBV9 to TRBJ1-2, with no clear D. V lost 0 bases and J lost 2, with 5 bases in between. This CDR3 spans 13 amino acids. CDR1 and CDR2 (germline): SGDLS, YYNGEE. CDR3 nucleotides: TGTGCCAGCAGCGTAGCTGTAAACTATGGCTACACCTTC. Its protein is CASSVAVNYGYTF.

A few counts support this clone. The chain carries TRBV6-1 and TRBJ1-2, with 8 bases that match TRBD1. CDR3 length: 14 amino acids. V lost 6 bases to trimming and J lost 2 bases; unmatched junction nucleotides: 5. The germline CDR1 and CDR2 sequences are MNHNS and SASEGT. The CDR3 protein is CASRAGTGNYGYTF. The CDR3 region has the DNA TGTGCCAGCAGGGCCGGGACAGGCAACTATGGCTACACCTTC.

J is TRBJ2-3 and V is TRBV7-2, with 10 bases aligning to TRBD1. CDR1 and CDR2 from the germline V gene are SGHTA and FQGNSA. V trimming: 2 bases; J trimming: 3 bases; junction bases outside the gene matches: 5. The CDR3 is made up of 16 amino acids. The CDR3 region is CASSLFGTGATDTQYF. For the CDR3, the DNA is TGTGCCAGCAGCTTATTCGGGACAGGGGCGACAGATACGCAGTATTTT.

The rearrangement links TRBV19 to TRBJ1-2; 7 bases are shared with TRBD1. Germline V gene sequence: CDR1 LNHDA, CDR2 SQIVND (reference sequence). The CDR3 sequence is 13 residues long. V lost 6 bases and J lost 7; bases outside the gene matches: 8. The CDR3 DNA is TGTGCCAGTAGCCAGACAGGGTCGGGTGGCTACACCTTC. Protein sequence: CASSQTGSGGYTF.

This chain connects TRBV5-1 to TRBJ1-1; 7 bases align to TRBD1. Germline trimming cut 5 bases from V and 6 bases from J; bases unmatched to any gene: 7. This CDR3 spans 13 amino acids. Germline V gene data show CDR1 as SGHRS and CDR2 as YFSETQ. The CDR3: CASSYTGDPEAFF. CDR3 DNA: TGCGCCAGCAGTTATACAGGGGATCCTGAAGCTTTCTTT.

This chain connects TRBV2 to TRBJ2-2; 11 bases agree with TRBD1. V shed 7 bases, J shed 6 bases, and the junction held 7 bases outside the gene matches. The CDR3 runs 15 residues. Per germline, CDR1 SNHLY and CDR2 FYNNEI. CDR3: CASTGTGGSAGELFF. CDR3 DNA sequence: TGTGCCAGCACTGGGACAGGGGGGTCGGCCGGGGAGCTGTTTTTT. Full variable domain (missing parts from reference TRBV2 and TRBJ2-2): EPEVTQTPSHQVTQMGQEVILRCVPISNHLYFYWYRQILGQKVEFLVSFYNNEISEKSEIFDDQFSVERPDGSNFTLKIRSTKLEDSAMYFCASTGTGGSAGELFFGEGSRLTVL.

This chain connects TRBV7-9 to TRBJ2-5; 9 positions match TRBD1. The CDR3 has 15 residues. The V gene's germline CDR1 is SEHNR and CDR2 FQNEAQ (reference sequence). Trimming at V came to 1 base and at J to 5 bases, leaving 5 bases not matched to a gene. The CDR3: CASSLGQGGIETQYF. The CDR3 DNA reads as TGTGCCAGCAGCTTAGGACAGGGGGGAATTGAGACCCAGTACTTC. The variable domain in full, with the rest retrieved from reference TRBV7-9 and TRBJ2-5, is DTGVSQNPRHKITKRGQNVTFRCDPISEHNRLYWYRQTLGQGPEFLTYFQNEAQLEKSRLLSDRFSAERPKGSFSTLEIQRTEQGDSAMYLCASSLGQGGIETQYFGPGTRLLVL.

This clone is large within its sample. The CDR3: CASSLGFNEETQYF. For the CDR3, the DNA is TGCGCCAGCAGCTTGGGTTTTAACGAGGAGACCCAGTACTTC. This chain connects TRBV5-1 to TRBJ2-5; D is unresolved. The V gene lost 0 bases and the J gene lost 5 bases, with 11 bases spanning the gap. The CDR3 runs 14 residues. The germline gives CDR1 SGHRS, CDR2 YFSETQ.

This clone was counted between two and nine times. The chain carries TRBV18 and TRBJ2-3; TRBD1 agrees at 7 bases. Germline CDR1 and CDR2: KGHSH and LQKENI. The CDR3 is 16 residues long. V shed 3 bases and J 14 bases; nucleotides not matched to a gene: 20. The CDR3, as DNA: TGTGCCAGCTCACCGGGACAGACCCTCCCTGTCGTTGAGTCGTATTTT. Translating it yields CASSPGQTLPVVESYF. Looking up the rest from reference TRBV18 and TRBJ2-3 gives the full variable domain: NAGVMQNPRHLVRRRGQEARLRCSPMKGHSHVYWYRQLPEEGLKFMVYLQKENIIDESGMPKERFSAEFPKEGPSILRIQQVVRGDSAAYFCASSPGQTLPVVESYFGPGTRLTVL.

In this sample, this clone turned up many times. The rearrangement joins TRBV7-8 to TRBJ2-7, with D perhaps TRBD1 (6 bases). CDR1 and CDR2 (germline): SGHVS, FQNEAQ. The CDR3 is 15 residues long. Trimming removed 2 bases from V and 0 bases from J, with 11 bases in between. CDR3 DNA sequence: TGTGCCAGCAGCTTACAGGGGCACAGCTCCTACGAGCAGTACTTC. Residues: CASSLQGHSSYEQYF.

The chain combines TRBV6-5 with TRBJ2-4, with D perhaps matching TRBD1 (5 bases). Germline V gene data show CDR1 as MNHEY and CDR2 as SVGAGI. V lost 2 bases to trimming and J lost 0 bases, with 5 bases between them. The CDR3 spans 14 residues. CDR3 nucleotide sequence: TGTGCCAGCAGTTACAGGGGAGCCAAAAACATTCAGTACTTC. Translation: CASSYRGAKNIQYF.

CDR3 bases: TGTGCCTGGAGCTTCGACGGGATGAACACTGAAGCTTTCTTT. The encoded protein is CAWSFDGMNTEAFF. The chain employs TRBV30 and TRBJ1-1; no clear D. Germline loops: CDR1 GTSNPN, CDR2 SVGIG (reference sequence). V dropped 3 bases and J dropped 0 bases, with 11 bases sitting between them. The CDR3 length is 14 residues.